This entry describes one TCR beta chain. Antigen unknown. As for time point: patch test 1, 2 weeks after DPC sensitization. Treatment indicated: therapeutic diphenylcyclopropenone sensitization with weekly scalp DPC. This specimen comes from a study of human T cells and chemical hapten exposure. About the study: Upper inner arm skin measuring approximately 2 cm by approximately 2 cm received 2% DPC for sensitization. DPC (0.01%) was patch tested on the upper back and read at 6 days. Points from the study as a whole: Alopecia in the donors means their immune response may deviate from healthy people's.

As handled by the study authors: With a range of roughly 23,224 to 690,600, the median per sample was roughly 91,000 TCRs. MiXCR, run by TCRdb on the RACE reads, gives a single entry per CDR3 protein. The V and J calls, along with clone size, are taken from TCRdb and not from the paper's own processing. The top ten hold approximately 2.3% of the sample, which has some 380,000 distinct CDR3 sequences, 4.8% seen once. The germline V gene encodes CDR1 SGHAT and CDR2 FQNNGV. V gave up 1 base and J gave up 3 bases, with 4 bases separating them. This CDR3 contains 14 residues. The starting material was whole blood, obtained in connection with sensitization to the hapten diphenylcyclopropenone (DPC). V is TRBV11-2 and J is TRBJ2-6; D gene ambiguous. This TCR came from a woman between 45 and 60 years old with alopecia areata. Some clones in this sample may be carry-over from other donors' samples. CDR3 loop: CASSLGIGANVLTF. The DNA of the CDR3 is TGTGCCAGCAGCTTAGGGATTGGGGCCAACGTCCTGACTTTC.